Here is one T cell receptor beta chain with its context. Antigen: not known. A much larger clone lies one base from this, so it may be a read error. The sample belongs to a study of shared clonotypes between healthy human individuals. Across the whole study: Three plates each covered CD4 naive and memory; CD8 naive two, CD8 memory one. Study results and caveats: Estimated richness values were generally larger in naive subsets than in memory subsets.

For every subset, genomic DNA was evenly distributed across several immunoSEQ plates. TCRdb keeps only in-frame clones here, not all; method: immunoSEQ multiplex PCR. The data contain 550,000 to 700,000 clones, about three quarters of them singletons. Material for sequencing was memory CD4+ T cells sorted from blood. This sample's subset: CD45RA-negative fraction. The receptor's source is a woman aged 25-40 years in good health.

The CDR3 loop is CASSLSNEQFF. CDR3 nucleotide sequence: TGTGCCAGCAGTTTATCCAATGAGCAGTTCTTC. The rearrangement links TRBV28 to TRBJ2-1; no clear D. This CDR3 is built from 11 residues. In germline, CDR1 is MDHEN, CDR2 SYDVKM. V was trimmed by 1 base and J by 6 bases, leaving 1 base between them.